This TCR beta chain was found in a study of cytotoxic CD8 clonotypes in ibrutinib-treated CLL. Study background: Of a cohort that held about 12 relapsed/refractory and over 14 treatment-naive patients, 17 to 18 were IGHV unmutated. Response was recorded as partial in about 24 patients and complete in 2; at median about 6 years, approximately 15 remained remitted and about twelve had progressed. When averaged across all of the samples, the counts came to a few hundred thousand productive templates and 80,000 to 100,000 productive rearrangements. General study points: Public clonotypes proved infrequent, and on treatment they shrank or remained steady.

The table came from immunoSEQ multiplex PCR; TCRdb's copy has only in-frame clones and leaves some out. Of about 35,000 clones listed, approximately 48% were seen once; the top ten hold about 19%. As for this clone: No antigen is known for it.

This CDR3 contains 15 residues. V was cut by 5 bases and J by 3 bases, with 17 bases left in between. Germline CDR1 LNHDA, CDR2 SQIVND (reference sequence). The source of this sequence is a human donor with chronic lymphocytic leukemia. This specimen was PBMCs, taken before ibrutinib treatment. This rearrangement joins TRBV19 to TRBJ2-7, with a possible D match to TRBD1 (5 bases). CDR3 residues: CASSFTTASHYEQYF. CDR3 nucleotide sequence: TGTGCCAGTAGTTTCACGACAGCATCACACTACGAGCAGTACTTC.